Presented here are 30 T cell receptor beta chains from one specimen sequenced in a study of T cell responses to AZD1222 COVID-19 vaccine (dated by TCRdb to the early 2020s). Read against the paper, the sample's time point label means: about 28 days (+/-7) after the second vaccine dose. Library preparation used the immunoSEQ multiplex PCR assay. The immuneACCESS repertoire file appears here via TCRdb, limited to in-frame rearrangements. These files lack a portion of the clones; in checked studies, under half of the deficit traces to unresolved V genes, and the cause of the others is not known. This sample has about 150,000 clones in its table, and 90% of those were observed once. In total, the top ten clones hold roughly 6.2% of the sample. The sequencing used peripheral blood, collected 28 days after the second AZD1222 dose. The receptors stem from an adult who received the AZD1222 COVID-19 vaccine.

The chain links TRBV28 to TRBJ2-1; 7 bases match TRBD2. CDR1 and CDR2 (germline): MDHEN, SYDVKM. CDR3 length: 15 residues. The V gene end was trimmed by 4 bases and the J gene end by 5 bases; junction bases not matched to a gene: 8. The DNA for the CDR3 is TGTGCCAGCAGTTCCGGGGGACTAACTAACAATGAGCAGTTCTTC. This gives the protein CASSSGGLTNNEQFF.

This chain's CDR3 is CASSPRGTGSEKLFF. The CDR3 bases are TGTGCCAGCAGCCCTCGTGGGACAGGGAGTGAAAAACTGTTTTTT. The chain recombines TRBV7-9 with TRBJ1-4; 9 bases align to TRBD1. J lost 7 bases, V lost 5 bases, and 8 bases had no gene match. The CDR3 spans 15 residues. Germline V CDR1 and CDR2: SEHNR, FQNEAQ (reference sequence).

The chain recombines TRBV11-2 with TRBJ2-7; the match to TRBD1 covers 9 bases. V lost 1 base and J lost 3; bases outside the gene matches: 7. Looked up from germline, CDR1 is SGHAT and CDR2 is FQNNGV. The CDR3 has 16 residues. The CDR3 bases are TGTGCCAGCAGCTTAGCCTACAGGGGGCATTACTACGAGCAGTACTTC. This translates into CASSLAYRGHYYEQYF.

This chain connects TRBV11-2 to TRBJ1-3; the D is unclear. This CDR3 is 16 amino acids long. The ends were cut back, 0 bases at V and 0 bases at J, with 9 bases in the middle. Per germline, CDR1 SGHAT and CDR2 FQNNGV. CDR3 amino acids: CASSLDRRSSGNTIYF. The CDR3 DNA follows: TGTGCCAGCAGCTTAGACAGGCGGAGCTCTGGAAACACCATATATTTT.

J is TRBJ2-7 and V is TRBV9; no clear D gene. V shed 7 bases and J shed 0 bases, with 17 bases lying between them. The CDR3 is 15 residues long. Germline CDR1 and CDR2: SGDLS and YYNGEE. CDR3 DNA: TGTGCCAGCTCATTTGGCGATAGCAGCTCCTACGAGCAGTACTTC. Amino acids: CASSFGDSSSYEQYF.

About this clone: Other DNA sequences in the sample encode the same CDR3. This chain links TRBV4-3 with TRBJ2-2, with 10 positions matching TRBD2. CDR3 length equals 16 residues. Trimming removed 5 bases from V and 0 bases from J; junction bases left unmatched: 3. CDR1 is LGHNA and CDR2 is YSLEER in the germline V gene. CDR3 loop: CASSRLAGANTGELFF. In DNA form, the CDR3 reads TGCGCCAGCAGCAGACTAGCGGGCGCGAACACCGGGGAGCTGTTTTTT.

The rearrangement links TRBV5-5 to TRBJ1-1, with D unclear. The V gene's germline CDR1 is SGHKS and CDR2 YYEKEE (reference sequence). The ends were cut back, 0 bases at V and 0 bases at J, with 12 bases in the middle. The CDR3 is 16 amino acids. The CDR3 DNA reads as TGTGCCAGCAGCTTGGAACAGCCTTACATGAACACTGAAGCTTTCTTT. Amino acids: CASSLEQPYMNTEAFF. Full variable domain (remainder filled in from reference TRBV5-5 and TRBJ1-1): DAGVTQSPTHLIKTRGQQVTLRCSPISGHKSVSWYQQVLGQGPQFIFQYYEKEERGRGNFPDRFSARQFPNYSSELNVNALLLGDSALYLCASSLEQPYMNTEAFFGQGTRLTVV.

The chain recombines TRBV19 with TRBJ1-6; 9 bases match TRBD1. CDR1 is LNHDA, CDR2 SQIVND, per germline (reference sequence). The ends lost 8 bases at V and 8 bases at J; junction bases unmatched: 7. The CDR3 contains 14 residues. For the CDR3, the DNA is TGTGCCAGTGAAGGGGGACAGGGTTATTCACCCCTCCACTTT. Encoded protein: CASEGGQGYSPLHF.

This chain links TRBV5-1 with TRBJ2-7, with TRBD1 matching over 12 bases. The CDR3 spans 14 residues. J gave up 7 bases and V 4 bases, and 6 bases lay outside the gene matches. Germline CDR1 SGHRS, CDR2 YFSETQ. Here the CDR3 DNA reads TGCGCCAGCAGCATGGGACAGGGGGCAGGGGAGCAGTACTTC. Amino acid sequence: CASSMGQGAGEQYF.

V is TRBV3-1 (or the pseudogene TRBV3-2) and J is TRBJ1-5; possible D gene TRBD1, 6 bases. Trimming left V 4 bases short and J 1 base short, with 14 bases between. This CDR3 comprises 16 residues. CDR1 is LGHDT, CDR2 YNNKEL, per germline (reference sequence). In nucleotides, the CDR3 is TGTGCCAGCAGCCTTCGGACAGAACCAAGCAATCAGCCCCAGCATTTT. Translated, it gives CASSLRTEPSNQPQHF.

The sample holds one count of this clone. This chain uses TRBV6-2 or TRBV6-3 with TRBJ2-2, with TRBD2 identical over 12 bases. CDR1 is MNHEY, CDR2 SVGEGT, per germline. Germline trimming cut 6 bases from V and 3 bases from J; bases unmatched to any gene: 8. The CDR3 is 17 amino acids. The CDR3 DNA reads TGTGCCAGCAGCCGGAGACTAGCGGGAGACTACACCGGGGAGCTGTTTTTT. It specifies CASSRRLAGDYTGELFF.

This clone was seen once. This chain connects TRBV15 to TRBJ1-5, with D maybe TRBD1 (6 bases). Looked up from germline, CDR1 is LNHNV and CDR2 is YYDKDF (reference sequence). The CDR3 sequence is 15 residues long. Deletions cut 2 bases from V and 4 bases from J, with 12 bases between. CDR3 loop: CATSRNTGTNQPQHF. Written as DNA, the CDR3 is TGTGCCACCAGCAGAAACACAGGGACAAATCAGCCCCAGCATTTT.

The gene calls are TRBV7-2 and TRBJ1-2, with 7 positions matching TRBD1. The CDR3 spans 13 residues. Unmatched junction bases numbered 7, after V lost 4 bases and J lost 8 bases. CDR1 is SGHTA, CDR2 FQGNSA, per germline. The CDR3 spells CASSYDRAGGYTF. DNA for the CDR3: TGTGCCAGCAGCTACGACAGGGCCGGGGGCTACACCTTC.

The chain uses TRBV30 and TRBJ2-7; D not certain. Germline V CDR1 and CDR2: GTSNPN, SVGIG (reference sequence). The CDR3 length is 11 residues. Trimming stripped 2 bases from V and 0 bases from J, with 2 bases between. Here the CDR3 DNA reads TGTGCCTGGAGTACCTCCTACGAGCAGTACTTC. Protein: CAWSTSYEQYF.

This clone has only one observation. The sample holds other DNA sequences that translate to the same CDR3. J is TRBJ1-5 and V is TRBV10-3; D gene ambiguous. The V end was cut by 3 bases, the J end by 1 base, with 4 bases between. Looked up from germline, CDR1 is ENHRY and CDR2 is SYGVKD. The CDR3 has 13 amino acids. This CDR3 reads CAISDQSNQPQHF. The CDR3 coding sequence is TGTGCCATCAGTGATCAGAGCAATCAGCCCCAGCATTTT.

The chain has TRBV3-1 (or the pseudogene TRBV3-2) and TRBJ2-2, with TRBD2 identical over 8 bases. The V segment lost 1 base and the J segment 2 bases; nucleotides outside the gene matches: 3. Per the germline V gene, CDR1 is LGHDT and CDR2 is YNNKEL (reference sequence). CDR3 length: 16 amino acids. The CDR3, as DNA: TGTGCCAGCAGCCAAGGCGGGGGGTTCAACACCGGGGAGCTGTTTTTT. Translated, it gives CASSQGGGFNTGELFF.

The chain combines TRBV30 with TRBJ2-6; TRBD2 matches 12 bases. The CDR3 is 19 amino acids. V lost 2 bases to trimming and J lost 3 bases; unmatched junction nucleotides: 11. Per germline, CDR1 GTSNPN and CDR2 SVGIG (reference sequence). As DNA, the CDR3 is TGTGCCTGGAGTCAAGAGACTAGCGGGAGTAGTGGTGGGGCCAACGTCCTGACTTTC. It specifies CAWSQETSGSSGGANVLTF.

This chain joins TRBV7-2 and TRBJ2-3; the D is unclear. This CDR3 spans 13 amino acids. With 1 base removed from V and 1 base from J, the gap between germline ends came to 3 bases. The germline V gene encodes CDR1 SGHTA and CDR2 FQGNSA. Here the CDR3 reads CASSLDRTDTQYF. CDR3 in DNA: TGTGCCAGCAGCTTAGATCGCACAGATACGCAGTATTTT.

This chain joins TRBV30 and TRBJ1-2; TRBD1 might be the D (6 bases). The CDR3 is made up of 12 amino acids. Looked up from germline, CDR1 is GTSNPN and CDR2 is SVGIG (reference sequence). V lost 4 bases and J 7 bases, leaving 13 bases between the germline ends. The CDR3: CAWTTGLGGYTF. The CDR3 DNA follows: TGTGCCTGGACTACAGGGCTTGGTGGCTACACCTTC.

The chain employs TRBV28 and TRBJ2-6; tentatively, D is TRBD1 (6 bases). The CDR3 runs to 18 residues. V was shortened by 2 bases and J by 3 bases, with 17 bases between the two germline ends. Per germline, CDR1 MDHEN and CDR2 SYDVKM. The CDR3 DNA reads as TGTGCCAGCAGTTTAGGTTCACAGGGATCTATTGGGGCCAACGTCCTGACTTTC. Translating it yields CASSLGSQGSIGANVLTF. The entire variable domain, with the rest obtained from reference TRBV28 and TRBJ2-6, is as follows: DVKVTQSSRYLVKRTGEKVFLECVQDMDHENMFWYRQDPGLGLRLIYFSYDVKMKEKGDIPEGYSVSREKKERFSLILESASTNQTSMYLCASSLGSQGSIGANVLTFGAGSRLTVL.

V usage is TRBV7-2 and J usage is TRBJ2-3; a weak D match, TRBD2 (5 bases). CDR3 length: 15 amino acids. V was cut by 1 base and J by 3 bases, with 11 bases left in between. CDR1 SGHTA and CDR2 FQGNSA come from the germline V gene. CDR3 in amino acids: CASSLGGVGTDTQYF. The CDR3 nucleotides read TGTGCCAGCAGCTTAGGGGGAGTCGGGACAGATACGCAGTATTTT.

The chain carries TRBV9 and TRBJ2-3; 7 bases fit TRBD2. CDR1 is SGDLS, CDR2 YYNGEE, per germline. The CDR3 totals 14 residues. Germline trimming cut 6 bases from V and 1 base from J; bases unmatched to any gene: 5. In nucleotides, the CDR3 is TGTGCCAGCACCCTGGGGGGGGGCACAGATACGCAGTATTTT. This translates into CASTLGGGTDTQYF.

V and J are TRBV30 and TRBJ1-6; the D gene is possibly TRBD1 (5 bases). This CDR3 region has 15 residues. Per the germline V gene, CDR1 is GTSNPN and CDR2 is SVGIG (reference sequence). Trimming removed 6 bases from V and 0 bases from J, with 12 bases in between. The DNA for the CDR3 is TGTGCCTGCACCAGGGATAGCTCCTATAATTCACCCCTCCACTTT. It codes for CACTRDSSYNSPLHF.

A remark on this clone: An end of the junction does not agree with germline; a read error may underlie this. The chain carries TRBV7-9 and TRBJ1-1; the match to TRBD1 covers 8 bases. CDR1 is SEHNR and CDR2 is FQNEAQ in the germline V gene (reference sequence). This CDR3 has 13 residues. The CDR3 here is CASSLGGGQAPIF. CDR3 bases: TGTGCCAGCAGCTTAGGGGGGGGACAGGCCCCCATCTTT.

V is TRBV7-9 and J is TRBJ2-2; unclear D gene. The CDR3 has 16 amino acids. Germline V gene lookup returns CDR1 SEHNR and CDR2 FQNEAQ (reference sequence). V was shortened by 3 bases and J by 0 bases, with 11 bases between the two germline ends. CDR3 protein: CASSFQVSTNTGELFF. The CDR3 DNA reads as TGTGCCAGCAGCTTTCAAGTTTCCACGAACACCGGGGAGCTGTTTTTT.

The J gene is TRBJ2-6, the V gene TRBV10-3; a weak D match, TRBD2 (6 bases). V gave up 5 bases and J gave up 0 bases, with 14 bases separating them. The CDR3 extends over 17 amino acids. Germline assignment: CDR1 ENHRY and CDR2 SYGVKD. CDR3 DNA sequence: TGTGCCATCAGTTCACTAGCCGGGAACTCTGGGGCCAACGTCCTGACTTTC. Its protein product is CAISSLAGNSGANVLTF.

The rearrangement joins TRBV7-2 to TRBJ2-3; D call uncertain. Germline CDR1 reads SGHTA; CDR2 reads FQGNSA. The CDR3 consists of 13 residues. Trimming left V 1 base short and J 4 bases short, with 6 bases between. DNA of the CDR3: TGTGCCAGCAGCTTAGGTTTTCCAGATACGCAGTATTTT. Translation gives CASSLGFPDTQYF.

CDR3 protein: CASSPGTNPYGYTF. DNA for the CDR3: TGTGCCAGCAGCCCCGGGACAAACCCCTATGGCTACACCTTC. The chain recombines TRBV9 with TRBJ1-2, with D possibly matching TRBD1 (6 bases). Germline values: CDR1 SGDLS, CDR2 YYNGEE. This CDR3 region has 14 residues. V gave up 4 bases and J gave up 4 bases, with 14 bases separating them.

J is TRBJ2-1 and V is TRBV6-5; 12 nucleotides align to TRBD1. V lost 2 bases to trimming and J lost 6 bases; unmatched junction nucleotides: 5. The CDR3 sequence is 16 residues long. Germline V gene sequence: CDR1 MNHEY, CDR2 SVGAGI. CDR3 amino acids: CASSYGTGGWSNEQFF. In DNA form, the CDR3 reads TGTGCCAGCAGTTACGGGACAGGGGGCTGGAGCAATGAGCAGTTCTTC.

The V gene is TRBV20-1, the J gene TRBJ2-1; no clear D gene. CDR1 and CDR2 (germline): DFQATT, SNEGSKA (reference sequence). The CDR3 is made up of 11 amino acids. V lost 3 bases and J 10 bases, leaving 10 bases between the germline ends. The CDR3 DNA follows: TGCAGTGCTAGTTCCTTAAGCGAGCAGTTCTTC. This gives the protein CSASSLSEQFF.